This T cell receptor beta chain was recovered during a study of radiation and T cells in renal cell carcinoma. Study results and limitations: Top tumor clonotypes rose in blood 2 weeks post-radiation, then contracted.

Libraries were prepared by immunoSEQ multiplex PCR; TCRdb keeps only in-frame clonotypes and omits some of them. The data contain tens of thousands of clones, about 86% of them singletons. With respect to this clone: Antigen: not known.

Germline CDR1 and CDR2: KGHSH and LQKENI. This CDR3 comprises 14 residues. Germline trimming cut 6 bases from V and 6 bases from J; bases unmatched to any gene: 7. The time point: blood 2 weeks post-SBRT. As to treatment: 15 Gy SBRT to primary tumor, nephrectomy 4 weeks later. This renal cell carcinoma was of the clear cell type. This chain joins TRBV18 and TRBJ1-5; the match to TRBD1 covers 8 bases. The sample in question was blood, obtained from a patient whose treatment included radiotherapy and nephrectomy. The source is a woman aged 45-65 years with renal cell carcinoma. CDR3 nucleotides: TGTGCCAGCTCGTCGGGGGGGACAGGTCAGCCCCAGCATTTT. This gives the protein CASSSGGTGQPQHF.